These T cell receptor beta chains were read from a single sample in a study of regulatory T cells in long-lasting Graves disease. TCRdb independently ran MiXCR on the multiplex PCR reads; one entry per CDR3 protein. The sample yields about 380,000 distinct CDR3 sequences, 15% to 19% seen once. Here the sequenced sample was peripheral blood mononuclear cells (PBMCs), taken at new diagnosis, from a patient treated with antithyroid drugs. The source of these receptors is a female donor with Graves disease. Each CDR3 is given with its conserved first and last residue. The order of the fields is clone size, D gene, J gene, V gene, CDR3 DNA, CDR3 protein. The D gene is left open where the match is weak. Size is stated for part of the rows, as once, few or many counts, or as a class when the clone is expanded.

size: -
D: -
J: TRBJ2-7
V: TRBV7-2
DNA: TGTGCCTGGAACCCGGACAGAGACTACTACGAGCAGTACTTC
CDR3: CAWNPDRDYYEQYF

size: many
D: -
J: TRBJ1-2
V: TRBV12-3/TRBV12-4
DNA: TGTGCCAGCAGTAACCGTGGGGGCGCTTGGTATGGCTACACCTTC
CDR3: CASSNRGGAWYGYTF

size: many
D: -
J: TRBJ2-2
V: TRBV12-3/TRBV12-4
DNA: TGTGCCAGCAGTCAACGCGTTGCAGGAGCCGGGGAGCTGTTTTTT
CDR3: CASSQRVAGAGELFF

size: many
D: -
J: TRBJ1-1
V: TRBV6-1
DNA: TGTGCCAGCAGCCAGGTGGTCTCCTCTTCGAACACTGAAGCTTTCTTT
CDR3: CASSQVVSSSNTEAFF

size: -
D: -
J: TRBJ2-5
V: TRBV19
DNA: TGTGCCAGTAGTAATAAGCCAAATGGAGCGGAGACCCAGTACTTC
CDR3: CASSNKPNGAETQYF

size: many
D: TRBD1
J: TRBJ1-2
V: TRBV10-3
DNA: TGTGCCATCAGTGAAGACAGGGACGCAGATGGCTACACCTTC
CDR3: CAISEDRDADGYTF

size: many
D: TRBD1
J: TRBJ1-1
V: TRBV27
DNA: TGTGCCAGCAGTTTACGGGGGGGGGGTAGACAGGGGGCGGAGGCTTTCTTT
CDR3: CASSLRGGGRQGAEAFF

size: many
D: -
J: TRBJ2-4
V: TRBV5-1
DNA: TGCGCCAGCAGCTTGGCCGTTCAGGGCCCCAAAAACATTCAGTACTTC
CDR3: CASSLAVQGPKNIQYF

size: -
D: TRBD1
J: TRBJ2-1
V: TRBV6-1
DNA: TGTGCCAGCATAGCGCAACCGGGACAGGGTTCGAGGGAGCAGTTCTTC
CDR3: CASIAQPGQGSREQFF

size: many
D: TRBD1
J: TRBJ2-1
V: TRBV20-1
DNA: TGCAGTGCTAGAGATTATAGGGGGCCCGCTTACAATGAGCAGTTCTTC
CDR3: CSARDYRGPAYNEQFF

size: many
D: -
J: TRBJ1-5
V: TRBV6-1
DNA: TGTGCCAGCAGGCGCGGAGGGGATAATCAGCCCCAGCATTTT
CDR3: CASRRGGDNQPQHF

size: many
D: TRBD2
J: TRBJ2-7
V: TRBV28
DNA: TGTGCCAGCAGTTTTCCGAGGGCTAGCGGGAGGGCCGTTACCGAGCAGTACTTC
CDR3: CASSFPRASGRAVTEQYF

size: few
D: TRBD1
J: TRBJ1-5
V: TRBV6-4
DNA: TGTGCCTCCGGGACAGCAGATCAGCCCCAGCATTTT
CDR3: CASGTADQPQHF

size: -
D: -
J: TRBJ1-3
V: TRBV30
DNA: TGTGCCTGGAGGGTCCAGGGCTCTGGAAACACCATATATTTT
CDR3: CAWRVQGSGNTIYF

size: few
D: -
J: TRBJ2-7
V: TRBV19
DNA: TGTGCCAGTAGCAGAGGACCGGGCGGACCCTACGAGCAGTACTTC
CDR3: CASSRGPGGPYEQYF

size: few
D: -
J: TRBJ2-2
V: TRBV4-2
DNA: TGTGCCAGCAGCCCCTGGACGGGGAACACCGGGGAGCTGTTTTTT
CDR3: CASSPWTGNTGELFF

size: -
D: -
J: TRBJ2-1
V: TRBV12-3/TRBV12-4
DNA: TGTGCCAGCAGTTATAGCAACTATGAGCAGTTCTTC
CDR3: CASSYSNYEQFF

size: many
D: -
J: TRBJ1-1
V: TRBV4-2
DNA: TGTGCCAGCAGCCAGGCGCCAGCGAACACTGAAGCTTTCTTT
CDR3: CASSQAPANTEAFF

size: few
D: -
J: TRBJ1-2
V: TRBV9
DNA: TGTGCCAGCAGCGTAGGCGAAGAGGCTGACTATGGCTACACCTTC
CDR3: CASSVGEEADYGYTF

size: many
D: TRBD2
J: TRBJ2-5
V: TRBV2
DNA: TGTGCCAGCAGCGGACTAGCGGGGTCCCAAGAGACCCAGTACTTC
CDR3: CASSGLAGSQETQYF

size: few
D: TRBD1
J: TRBJ1-6
V: TRBV28
DNA: TGTGCCAGCAGACACCCGACAGGGCGTAATTCACCCCTCCACTTT
CDR3: CASRHPTGRNSPLHF

size: -
D: TRBD2
J: TRBJ2-3
V: TRBV5-1
DNA: TGCGCCAGCAGCCCCGGGACTAGCGGTTCTAGCACAGATACGCAGTATTTT
CDR3: CASSPGTSGSSTDTQYF

size: many
D: -
J: TRBJ2-7
V: TRBV18
DNA: TGTGCCAGCTCACCATACGCCAGGACCTACGAGCAGTACTTC
CDR3: CASSPYARTYEQYF

size: -
D: -
J: TRBJ1-2
V: TRBV25-1
DNA: TGTGCCAGCAGTACAGGGAAAGGCTACACCTTC
CDR3: CASSTGKGYTF

size: many
D: TRBD1
J: TRBJ1-5
V: TRBV2
DNA: TGTGCCAGCAGCCGGGACAGGGGTGGCAATCAGCCCCAGCATTTT
CDR3: CASSRDRGGNQPQHF

size: many
D: TRBD1
J: TRBJ2-7
V: TRBV7-2
DNA: TGTGCCAGCAGCCGGACAGGGCAAGCCTACGAGCAGTACTTC
CDR3: CASSRTGQAYEQYF

size: many
D: -
J: TRBJ2-3
V: TRBV20-1
DNA: TGCCGAAAGAGGCCGTGCCCGGGGGCAGATACGCAGTATTTT
CDR3: CRKRPCPGADTQYF

size: many
D: TRBD2
J: TRBJ2-7
V: TRBV12-3/TRBV12-4
DNA: TGTGCCAGCAGTCCCTCCGGGACTAGCGGGGATTCCTACGAGCAGTACTTC
CDR3: CASSPSGTSGDSYEQYF

size: few
D: -
J: TRBJ1-2
V: TRBV18
DNA: TGTGCCAGCTCACCGATCCGGGACGGTAACTATGGCTACACCTTC
CDR3: CASSPIRDGNYGYTF

size: many
D: TRBD1
J: TRBJ2-5
V: TRBV4-2
DNA: TGTGCCAGCAGCCACCGGACAGGACCCCAAGAGACCCAGTACTTC
CDR3: CASSHRTGPQETQYF

size: many
D: -
J: TRBJ1-1
V: TRBV20-1
DNA: TGCAGTGCCCCTGGACGGGGGCGAGGTGGGACTGAAGCTTTCTTT
CDR3: CSAPGRGRGGTEAFF

size: many
D: -
J: TRBJ2-3
V: TRBV2
DNA: TGTGCCAGCAGTGAAGGGAATAATCTTCCAGATACGCAGTATTTT
CDR3: CASSEGNNLPDTQYF

size: many
D: -
J: TRBJ2-3
V: TRBV11-2
DNA: TGTGCCAGCAGCCCCACCCCGGGAGACACAGATACGCAGTATTTT
CDR3: CASSPTPGDTDTQYF

size: many
D: -
J: TRBJ2-1
V: TRBV28
DNA: TGTGCCAGCAGTTCCCAACTAACTTACAATGAGCAGTTCTTC
CDR3: CASSSQLTYNEQFF

size: many
D: -
J: TRBJ2-5
V: TRBV2
DNA: TGTGCCAGCAGCCAAGGAGGGTACCTCCAAGAGACCCAGTACTTC
CDR3: CASSQGGYLQETQYF

size: -
D: TRBD1
J: TRBJ2-7
V: TRBV10-2
DNA: TGCGCCAGCAGTGTCCGACGAGGGACAGGGGAGGTTAGCGAGCAGTACTTC
CDR3: CASSVRRGTGEVSEQYF

size: many
D: -
J: TRBJ2-7
V: TRBV27
DNA: TGTGCCAGCAGTTTGATGTCCTACGAGCAGTACTTC
CDR3: CASSLMSYEQYF

size: -
D: -
J: TRBJ1-2
V: TRBV24-1
DNA: TGTGCCACCACCCTCACTTGGAGGGCAGGGGAAGACGGCTACACCTTC
CDR3: CATTLTWRAGEDGYTF

size: many
D: TRBD2
J: TRBJ2-7
V: TRBV29-1
DNA: TGCAGCGCGAGGGACCCCTCCGGGGGGGAGCAGTACTTC
CDR3: CSARDPSGGEQYF

size: many
D: -
J: TRBJ1-1
V: TRBV10-3
DNA: TGTGCCATCAGTGAAGGGGGGGGGTTCAACTCTGAAGCTTTCTTT
CDR3: CAISEGGGFNSEAFF

size: few
D: -
J: TRBJ1-1
V: TRBV19
DNA: TGTGCCAGTAGTATTGGGGGTGAAAGGCCTCCAGAAGCTTTCTTT
CDR3: CASSIGGERPPEAFF

size: -
D: -
J: TRBJ2-1
V: TRBV4-1
DNA: TGCGCCAGCAGCCGCTCGGGACCGGGGACAAATGAGCAGTTCTTC
CDR3: CASSRSGPGTNEQFF

size: many
D: -
J: TRBJ1-2
V: TRBV3-1
DNA: TGTGCCAGCAGCCACCTACTCAACAGGCGTCGACAGAACTATGGCTACACCTTC
CDR3: CASSHLLNRRRQNYGYTF

size: many
D: TRBD2
J: TRBJ2-1
V: TRBV7-3
DNA: TGTGCCAGCACCCCGTTTGGTGGGCGGGGGGATGAGCAGTTCTTC
CDR3: CASTPFGGRGDEQFF

size: few
D: TRBD2
J: TRBJ2-7
V: TRBV7-2
DNA: TGTGCCAGCAGCTTAAGTAGCGGGGGGTCCTACGAGCAGTACTTC
CDR3: CASSLSSGGSYEQYF

size: many
D: TRBD2
J: TRBJ2-3
V: TRBV12-3/TRBV12-4
DNA: TGTGCCAGCAGTTTATATGCGGGAGGGCCAGATACGCAGTATTTT
CDR3: CASSLYAGGPDTQYF

size: few
D: -
J: TRBJ1-5
V: TRBV12-3/TRBV12-4
DNA: TGTGCCAGCGGTTTTTACAGCAATCAGCCCCAGCATTTT
CDR3: CASGFYSNQPQHF

size: many
D: TRBD1
J: TRBJ1-1
V: TRBV7-9
DNA: TGTGCCAGCAGCATAAGGGAACACAAGGACAGGATGAACACTGAAGCTTTCTTT
CDR3: CASSIREHKDRMNTEAFF

size: many
D: -
J: TRBJ2-6
V: TRBV5-1
DNA: TGCGCCAGCAGCTACGGACAGCTGCTCTCTGGGGCCAACGTCCTGACTTTC
CDR3: CASSYGQLLSGANVLTF

size: many
D: -
J: TRBJ2-2
V: TRBV29-1
DNA: TGCAGCGTTGTCGAGAACACCGGGGAGCTGTTTTTT
CDR3: CSVVENTGELFF

size: -
D: -
J: TRBJ1-2
V: TRBV5-4
DNA: TGTGCCAGCAGCTTGGACTGGACACCCGGCGGCTACACCTTC
CDR3: CASSLDWTPGGYTF